The source of this T cell receptor (beta chain) is a study of siplizumab effects on memory and regulatory T cells. Some clones are missing from TCRdb's copy, which holds only in-frame ones; the method was immunoSEQ multiplex PCR. The table shows 110,000 or so clones, with roughly 95% occurring only once. The CDR3 loop spans 17 amino acids. Germline-derived CDR1 and CDR2 are LNHDA and SQIVND (reference sequence). V gave up 6 bases and J gave up 0 bases, with 18 bases separating them. The clonotype originates from a human donor in good health. Sequenced material: non-Treg CD4+ T cells sorted from blood. The gene calls are TRBV19 and TRBJ2-1, with D possibly TRBD2 on 6 matching bases. DNA of the CDR3: TGTGCCAGTAGACCCCCCGCCGGGACTCGCTCCTACAATGAGCAGTTCTTC. It specifies CASRPPAGTRSYNEQFF.